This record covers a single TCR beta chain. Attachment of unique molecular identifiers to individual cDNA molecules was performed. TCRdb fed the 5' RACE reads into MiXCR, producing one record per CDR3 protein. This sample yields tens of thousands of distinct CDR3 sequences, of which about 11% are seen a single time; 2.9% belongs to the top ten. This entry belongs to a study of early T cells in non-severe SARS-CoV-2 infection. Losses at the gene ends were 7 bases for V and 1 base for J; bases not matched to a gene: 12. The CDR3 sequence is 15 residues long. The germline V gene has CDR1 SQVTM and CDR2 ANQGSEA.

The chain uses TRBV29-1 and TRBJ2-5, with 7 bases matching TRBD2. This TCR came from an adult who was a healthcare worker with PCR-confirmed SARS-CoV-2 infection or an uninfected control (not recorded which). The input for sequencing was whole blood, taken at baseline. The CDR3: CSALTPTSAQETQYF. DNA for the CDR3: TGCAGCGCACTTACCCCCACTAGCGCCCAAGAGACCCAGTACTTC.